The sequence of this TCR beta chain was determined in a study of T cell responses to AZD1222 COVID-19 vaccine. Notes on the study in general: The CD4 TCRs associated with vaccination extended across spike and predominated at 160-218 and 743-854. Clonal diversity was possibly underestimated, and the donors were mostly white British, with more females. Repertoire samples came only from after the peak T cell response. It was only six AZD1222 recipients who were seropositive at baseline.

Concerning this clone: As yet, its antigen is unknown.

Generated by immunoSEQ multiplex PCR, the TCRdb table keeps only in-frame clones and is missing some. The table lists approximately 140,000 clones, approximately 94% of them singletons, with about 1.3% in the top ten. Germline CDR1 reads SNHLY; CDR2 reads FYNNEI. The CDR3 totals 17 residues. V shed 5 bases and J shed 3 bases, with 22 bases lying between them. The chain uses TRBV2 and TRBJ1-1, with D perhaps matching TRBD1 (6 bases). The specimen comprised peripheral blood, sampled on day 0 of AZD1222 vaccination. The sequence derives from an adult in good health. This CDR3 is CASSRGVTGPGDTEAFF. CDR3 nucleotides: TGTGCCAGCAGTAGAGGGGTGACAGGACCTGGGGACACTGAAGCTTTCTTT.